This entry concerns a single T cell receptor (beta chain). The data stem from a study of blood T cell repertoires in COVID-19. This CDR3 contains 13 residues. V dropped 4 bases and J dropped 2 bases, with 11 bases sitting between them. Germline CDR1 GTSNPN, CDR2 SVGIG (reference sequence). Per the authors' pipeline: Nucleated cell counts were estimated from reference gene primer amplification. Here immunoSEQ multiplex PCR was the method, and the copy in TCRdb shows in-frame clones only, minus some. The V and J calls and the clone size are those of that table, but D and trimming were determined from the DNA. Seen here are 250,000 to 350,000 clones, 85% observed once, and the top ten hold 2% to 3%.

The TCR originated in a woman aged 45-60 years who had recovered from COVID-19. This sequence joins TRBV30 and TRBJ2-5; D not resolved. Sequencing was done on a sample of PBMCs or T cells enriched from blood (not recorded which). The CDR3 coding sequence is TGTGCCTGGACTAGACCGTCTCAAGAGACCCAGTACTTC. Its translation: CAWTRPSQETQYF. Combining the CDR3 with reference TRBV30 and TRBJ2-5 gives the whole variable domain SQTIHQWPATLVQPVGSPLSLECTVEGTSNPNLYWYRQAAGRGLQLLFYSVGIGQISSEVPQNLSASRPQDRQFILSSKKLLLSDSGFYLCAWTRPSQETQYFGPGTRLLVL.